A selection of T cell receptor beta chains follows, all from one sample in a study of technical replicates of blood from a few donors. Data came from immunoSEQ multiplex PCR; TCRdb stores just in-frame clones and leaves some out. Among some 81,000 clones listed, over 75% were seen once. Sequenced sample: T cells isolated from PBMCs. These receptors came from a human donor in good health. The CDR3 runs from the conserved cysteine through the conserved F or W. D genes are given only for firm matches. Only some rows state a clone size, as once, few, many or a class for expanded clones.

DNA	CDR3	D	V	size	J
TGTGCCAGCAGTGACCCCATGGGGGGGCAGCCCCAGCATTTT	CASSDPMGGQPQHF	-	TRBV6-1	-	TRBJ1-5
TGTGCCAGCAGCTTAGGGACTAGCTTCAGACCTTTCTCCTACAATGAGCAGTTCTTC	CASSLGTSFRPFSYNEQFF	TRBD2	TRBV7-9	-	TRBJ2-1
TGCGCCAGCAGCCTTCGTTATGGCCAAGATGGCTACACCTTC	CASSLRYGQDGYTF	-	TRBV5-1	-	TRBJ1-2
TGCGCCAGCAGCTTCCGGCTAGCCAAGGACGAGCAGTACTTC	CASSFRLAKDEQYF	-	TRBV5-1	-	TRBJ2-7
TGCGCCAGCAGCCCCACCTCAGGGGCCTACGAGCAGTACTTC	CASSPTSGAYEQYF	-	TRBV5-1	-	TRBJ2-7
TGCGCCAGCAGCCACCCGGGACTGATTTACAATGAGCAGTTCTTC	CASSHPGLIYNEQFF	-	TRBV4-1	-	TRBJ2-1
TGTGCCAGCAGCTCGTTTATCGGGAACAATCAGCCCCAGCATTTT	CASSSFIGNNQPQHF	-	TRBV6-5	-	TRBJ1-5
TGTGCCAGCATGGGGCGGGGGACTCATGGCTACACCTTC	CASMGRGTHGYTF	-	TRBV25-1	-	TRBJ1-2
TGTGCCAGCAGCGGATATGCAGGGAACAATGAGCAGTTCTTC	CASSGYAGNNEQFF	-	TRBV28	once	TRBJ2-1
TGTGCCAGCTCACACGGGGTGAACACCATATATTTT	CASSHGVNTIYF	-	TRBV19	-	TRBJ1-3
TGTGCCAGCAGTTCATCCGGGACAGGGTACACAGATACGCAGTATTTT	CASSSSGTGYTDTQYF	TRBD1	TRBV28	-	TRBJ2-3
TGTGCCAGCAGTTACTTGGGACTCCCCCCTCAGCCCCAGCATTTT	CASSYLGLPPQPQHF	-	TRBV6-5	-	TRBJ1-5
TGCGCCAGCAGCCAAGTCAGACTAGCGGGAGCCCTTAAAGCCTACAATGAGCAGTTCTTC	CASSQVRLAGALKAYNEQFF	TRBD2	TRBV4-1	-	TRBJ2-1
TGTGCCAGCAGGTCATACAGTCTGATGAACACTGAAGCTTTCTTT	CASRSYSLMNTEAFF	-	TRBV14	-	TRBJ1-1
TGTGCCAGCAACCGACCAGGGCCCCAGCATTTT	CASNRPGPQHF	-	TRBV6-1	-	TRBJ1-5
TGTGCTAGTGGTACCGGGGGGGATAGCACAGATACGCAGTATTTT	CASGTGGDSTDTQYF	TRBD2	TRBV12-5	-	TRBJ2-3
TGTGCCAGCAGCTGGAGGGGGGGTTCCCCAGATACGCAGTATTTT	CASSWRGGSPDTQYF	-	TRBV7-2	-	TRBJ2-3
TGTGCCAGCAGTTCACGGACAGGTACCTACGAGCAGTACTTC	CASSSRTGTYEQYF	TRBD1	TRBV28	-	TRBJ2-7
TGTGCCAGCAGCTGGACTAGCGGGAGCACAGATACGCAGTATTTT	CASSWTSGSTDTQYF	TRBD2	TRBV27	-	TRBJ2-3
TGTGCCAGCAGCTCCCCCGGAGAGAACTACGAGCAGTACTTC	CASSSPGENYEQYF	-	TRBV11-2	-	TRBJ2-7
TGTGCCAGCAGCACGGAGGCATGGTATAATGAAAAACTGTTTTTT	CASSTEAWYNEKLFF	-	TRBV7-9	-	TRBJ1-4
TGCGCCAGCAGCCAGAAGCCCGCGGGCGGGAGTCGTGCAGATACGCAGTATTTT	CASSQKPAGGSRADTQYF	TRBD2	TRBV4-1	once	TRBJ2-3
TGTGCCAGCAGCTTATCGCGGGGTGAGCGCTACGAGCAGTACTTC	CASSLSRGERYEQYF	-	TRBV7-9	few	TRBJ2-7
TGTGCCAGCAGCTTCGGGGGGGTTAGCGAAAAACTGTTTTTT	CASSFGGVSEKLFF	-	TRBV5-6	-	TRBJ1-4
TGTGCCAGTAGTAAGACAACGCTGAACACCGGGGAGCTGTTTTTT	CASSKTTLNTGELFF	-	TRBV19	once	TRBJ2-2
TGTGCCAGCAGTTACTCGACAGGTGAAGCTTTCTTT	CASSYSTGEAFF	-	TRBV6-5	-	TRBJ1-1
TGTGCCAGCAGCCAAGGACAGGGCCAGGAGCAGTTCTTC	CASSQGQGQEQFF	TRBD1	TRBV14	-	TRBJ2-1